The clone carrying this TCR beta chain was picked up many times. The antigen is unknown. Semi-nested PCR with Nested Universal Primer A followed constant-region reverse priming of full-length variable regions. In TCRdb, the 5' RACE reads were re-called with MiXCR into one record per CDR3 protein. The repertoire holds more than 55,000 distinct CDR3 sequences, with more than 20% as singletons. The sorted Tregs were CD4+CD25+CD127-/low cells. Regarding the study as a whole: In terms of TCR gene usage, tumor memory CD4+ T cells clustered together with blood and lymph node memory CD4+ cells, as well as with lymph node naive CD4+ cells. Tumor Tregs overlapped most with tumor, then blood, naive CD4+ cells. The larger cohort examined one V-J beta rearrangement, not whole repertoires.

Looked up from germline, CDR1 is DFQATT and CDR2 is SNEGSKA (reference sequence). The CDR3 runs to 17 residues. J was trimmed by 6 bases and V by 3 bases; bases with no gene match: 14. This TCR derives from a female donor with breast cancer. The rearrangement links TRBV20-1 to TRBJ2-3, with 11 bases identical to TRBD2. Material: tumor-infiltrating Tregs sorted from the breast tumor. This CDR3 reads CSASEAGTSGSADTQYF. The CDR3 coding sequence is TGCAGTGCTAGTGAGGCCGGGACTAGCGGATCAGCGGATACGCAGTATTTT.